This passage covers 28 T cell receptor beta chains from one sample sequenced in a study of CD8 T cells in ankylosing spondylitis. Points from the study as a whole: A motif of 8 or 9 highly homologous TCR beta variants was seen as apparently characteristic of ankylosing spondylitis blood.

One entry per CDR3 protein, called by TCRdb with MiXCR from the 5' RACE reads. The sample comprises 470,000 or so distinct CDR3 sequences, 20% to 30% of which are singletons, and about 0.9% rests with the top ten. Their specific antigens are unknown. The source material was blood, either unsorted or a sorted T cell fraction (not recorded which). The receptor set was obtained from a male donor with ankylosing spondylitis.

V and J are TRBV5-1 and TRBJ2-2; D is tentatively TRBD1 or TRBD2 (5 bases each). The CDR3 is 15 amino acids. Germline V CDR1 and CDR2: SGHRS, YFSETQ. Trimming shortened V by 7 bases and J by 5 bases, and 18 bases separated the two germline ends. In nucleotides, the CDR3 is TGCGCCAGCGGAGGTCCAGGGATCAAAACCGGGGAGCTGTTTTTT. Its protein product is CASGGPGIKTGELFF. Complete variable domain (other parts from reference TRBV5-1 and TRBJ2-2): KAGVTQTPRYLIKTRGQQVTLSCSPISGHRSVSWYQQTPGQGLQFLFEYFSETQRNKGNFPGRFSGRQFSNSRSEMNVSTLELGDSALYLCASGGPGIKTGELFFGEGSRLTVL.

The DNA for the CDR3 is TGTGCCAGCAGTGTCTATAGCTACGAGCAGTACGTC. It is translated as CASSVYSYEQYV. The chain links TRBV2 to TRBJ2-7; D is ambiguous. Trimming pared 4 bases from V and 3 bases from J, leaving 7 bases between. The CDR3 runs to 12 residues. Per germline, CDR1 SNHLY and CDR2 FYNNEI.

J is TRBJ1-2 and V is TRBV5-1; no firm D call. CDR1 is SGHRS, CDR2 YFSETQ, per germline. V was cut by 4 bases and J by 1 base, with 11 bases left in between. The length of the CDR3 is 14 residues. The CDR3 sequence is CASSLDTYNYGYTF. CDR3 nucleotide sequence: TGCGCCAGCAGCCTAGACACGTATAACTATGGCTACACCTTC.

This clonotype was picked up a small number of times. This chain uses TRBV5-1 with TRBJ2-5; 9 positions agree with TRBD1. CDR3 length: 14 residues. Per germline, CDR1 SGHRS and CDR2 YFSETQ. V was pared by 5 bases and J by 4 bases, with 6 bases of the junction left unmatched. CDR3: CASSFGQGRETQYF. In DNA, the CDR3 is TGCGCCAGCAGTTTCGGACAGGGGAGAGAGACCCAGTACTTC.

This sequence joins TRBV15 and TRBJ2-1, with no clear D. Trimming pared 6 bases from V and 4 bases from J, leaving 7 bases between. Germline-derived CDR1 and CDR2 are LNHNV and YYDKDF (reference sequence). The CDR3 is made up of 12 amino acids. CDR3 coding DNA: TGTGCCACCAGTATTGGATACAATGAGCAGTTCTTC. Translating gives CATSIGYNEQFF.

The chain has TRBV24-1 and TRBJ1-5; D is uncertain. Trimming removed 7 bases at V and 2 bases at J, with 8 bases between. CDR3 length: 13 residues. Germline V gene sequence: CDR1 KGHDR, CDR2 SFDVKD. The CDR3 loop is CATSGVGNQPQHF. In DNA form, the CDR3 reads TGTGCCACCAGCGGGGTTGGCAATCAGCCCCAGCATTTT.

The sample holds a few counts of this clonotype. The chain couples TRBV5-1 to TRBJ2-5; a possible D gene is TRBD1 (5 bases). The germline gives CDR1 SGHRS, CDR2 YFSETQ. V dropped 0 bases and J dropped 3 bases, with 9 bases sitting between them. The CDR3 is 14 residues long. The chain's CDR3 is CASSLARAEETQYF. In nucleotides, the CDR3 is TGCGCCAGCAGCTTGGCCAGGGCTGAAGAGACCCAGTACTTC.

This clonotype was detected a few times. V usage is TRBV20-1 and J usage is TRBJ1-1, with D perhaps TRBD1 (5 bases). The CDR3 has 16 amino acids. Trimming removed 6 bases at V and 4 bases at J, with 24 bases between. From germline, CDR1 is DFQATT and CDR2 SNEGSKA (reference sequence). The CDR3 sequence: CSATTAGWGLGTEAFF. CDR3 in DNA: TGCAGTGCCACCACGGCAGGGTGGGGTTTGGGCACTGAAGCTTTCTTT.

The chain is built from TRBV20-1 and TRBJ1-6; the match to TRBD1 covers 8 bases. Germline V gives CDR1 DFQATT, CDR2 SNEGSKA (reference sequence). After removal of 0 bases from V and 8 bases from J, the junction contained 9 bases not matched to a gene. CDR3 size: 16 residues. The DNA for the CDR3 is TGCAGTGCTAGAGATCGGGTGACAGGGGAATATTCACCCCTCCACTTT. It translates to CSARDRVTGEYSPLHF.

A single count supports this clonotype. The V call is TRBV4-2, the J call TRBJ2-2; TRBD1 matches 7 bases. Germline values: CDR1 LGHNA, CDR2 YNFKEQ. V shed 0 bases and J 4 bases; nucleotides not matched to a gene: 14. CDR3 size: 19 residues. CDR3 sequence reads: CASSQDGSTDRRGTGELFF. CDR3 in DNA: TGTGCCAGCAGCCAAGATGGAAGTACGGACAGGCGAGGCACCGGGGAGCTGTTTTTT.

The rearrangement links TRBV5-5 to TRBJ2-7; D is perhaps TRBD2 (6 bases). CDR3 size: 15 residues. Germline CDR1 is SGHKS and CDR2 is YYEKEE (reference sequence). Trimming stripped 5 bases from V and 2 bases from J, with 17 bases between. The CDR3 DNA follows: TGTGCCAGCAGACCCTTGGAGGGCCGTCCCTACGAGCAGTACTTC. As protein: CASRPLEGRPYEQYF.

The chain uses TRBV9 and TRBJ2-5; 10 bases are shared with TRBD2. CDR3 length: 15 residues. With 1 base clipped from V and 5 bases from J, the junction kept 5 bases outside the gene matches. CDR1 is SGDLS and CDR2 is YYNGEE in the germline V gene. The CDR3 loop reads CASSVLAGEGETQYF. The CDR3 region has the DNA TGTGCCAGCAGCGTACTAGCGGGAGAGGGTGAGACCCAGTACTTC.

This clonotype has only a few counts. The CDR3 region has the DNA TGTGCCAGCAGCCAAGGACAGGGGGGAGGCGGAGGCCGGCAAGAGACCCAGTACTTC. Translation gives CASSQGQGGGGGRQETQYF. The chain uses TRBV4-2 and TRBJ2-5; TRBD1 agrees at 9 bases. V was clipped by 1 base and J by 2 bases; unmatched bases: 14. Germline V gene data show CDR1 as LGHNA and CDR2 as YNFKEQ. The CDR3 is 19 amino acids.

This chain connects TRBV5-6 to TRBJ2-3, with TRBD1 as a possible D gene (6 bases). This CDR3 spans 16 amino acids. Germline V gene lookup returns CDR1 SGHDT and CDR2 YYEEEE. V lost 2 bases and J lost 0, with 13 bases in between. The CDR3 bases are TGTGCCAGCAGCTTTTGGCTCAGGGGAAGCACAGATACGCAGTATTTT. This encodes CASSFWLRGSTDTQYF.

The CDR3, as DNA: TGCGCCAGCAGCTTGGAACAGGGAGGTCCCTACGAGCAGTACGTC. This translates into CASSLEQGGPYEQYV. The chain combines TRBV5-1 with TRBJ2-7; perhaps D is TRBD1 or TRBD2 (6 bases each). The CDR3 contains 15 residues. Germline CDR1 reads SGHRS; CDR2 reads YFSETQ. With 0 bases removed from V and 2 bases from J, the gap between germline ends came to 12 bases.

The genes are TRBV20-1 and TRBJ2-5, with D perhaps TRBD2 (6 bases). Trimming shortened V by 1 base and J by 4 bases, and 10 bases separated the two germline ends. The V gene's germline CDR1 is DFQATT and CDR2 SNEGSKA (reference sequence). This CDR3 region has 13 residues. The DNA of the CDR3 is TGCAGTGCTAGAGTCCCCGGGGGAGAGACCCAGTACTTC. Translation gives CSARVPGGETQYF.

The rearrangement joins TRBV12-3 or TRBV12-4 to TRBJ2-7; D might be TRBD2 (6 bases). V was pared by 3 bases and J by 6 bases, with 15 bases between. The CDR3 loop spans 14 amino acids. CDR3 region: CASSFGLSPGEQYF. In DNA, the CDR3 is TGTGCCAGCAGTTTTGGACTATCCCCCGGCGAGCAGTACTTC.

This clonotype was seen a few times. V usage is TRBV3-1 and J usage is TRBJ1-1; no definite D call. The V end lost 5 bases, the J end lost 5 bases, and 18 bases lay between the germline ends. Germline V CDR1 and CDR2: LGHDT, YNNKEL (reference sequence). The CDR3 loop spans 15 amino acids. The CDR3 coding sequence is TGTGCCAGCAGCAATTTCCTCGTCCCGGGGACTGAAGCTTTCTTT. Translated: CASSNFLVPGTEAFF. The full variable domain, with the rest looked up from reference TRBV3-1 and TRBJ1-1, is DTAVSQTPKYLVTQMGNDKSIKCEQNLGHDTMYWYKQDSKKFLKIMFSYNNKELIINETVPNRFSPKSPDKAHLNLHINSLELGDSAVYFCASSNFLVPGTEAFFGQGTRLTVV.

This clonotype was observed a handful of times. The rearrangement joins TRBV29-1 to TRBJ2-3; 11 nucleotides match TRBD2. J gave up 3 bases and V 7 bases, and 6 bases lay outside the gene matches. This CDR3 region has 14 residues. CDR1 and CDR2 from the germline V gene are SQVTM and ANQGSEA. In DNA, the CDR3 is TGCAGCGGGGTAGCGGGAGGGCGGACAGATACGCAGTATTTT. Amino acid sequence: CSGVAGGRTDTQYF.

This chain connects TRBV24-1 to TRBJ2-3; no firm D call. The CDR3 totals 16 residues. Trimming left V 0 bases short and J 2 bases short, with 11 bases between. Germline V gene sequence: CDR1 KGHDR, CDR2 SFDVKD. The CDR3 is CATSDLAFGSTDTQYF. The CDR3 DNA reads TGTGCCACCAGTGATTTGGCTTTTGGGTCCACAGATACGCAGTATTTT.

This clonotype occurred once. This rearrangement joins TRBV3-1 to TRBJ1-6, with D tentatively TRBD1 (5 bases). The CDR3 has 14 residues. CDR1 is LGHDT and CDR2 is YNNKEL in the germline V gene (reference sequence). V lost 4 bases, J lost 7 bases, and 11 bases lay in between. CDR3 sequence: CASSLGAYNSPLHF. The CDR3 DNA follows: TGTGCCAGCAGCCTCGGGGCATACAATTCACCCCTCCACTTT.

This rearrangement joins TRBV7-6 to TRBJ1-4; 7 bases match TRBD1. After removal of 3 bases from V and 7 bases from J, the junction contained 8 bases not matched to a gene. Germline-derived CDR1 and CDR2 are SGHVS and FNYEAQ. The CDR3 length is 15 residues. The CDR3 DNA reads TGTGCCAGCAGCTTTAACAGGGGAGAGGGTGAAAAACTGTTTTTT. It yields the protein CASSFNRGEGEKLFF.

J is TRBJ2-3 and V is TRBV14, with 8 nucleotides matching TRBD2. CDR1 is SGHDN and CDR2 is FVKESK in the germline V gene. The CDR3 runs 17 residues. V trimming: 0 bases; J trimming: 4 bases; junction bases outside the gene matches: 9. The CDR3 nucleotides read TGTGCCAGCAGCCAAGATCGGGGGGGACTCCGCGCAGATACGCAGTATTTT. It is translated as CASSQDRGGLRADTQYF.

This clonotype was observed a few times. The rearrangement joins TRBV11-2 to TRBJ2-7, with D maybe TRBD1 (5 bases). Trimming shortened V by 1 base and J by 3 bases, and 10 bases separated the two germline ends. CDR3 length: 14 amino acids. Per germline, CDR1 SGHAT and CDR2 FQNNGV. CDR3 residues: CASSLGQLSYEQYV. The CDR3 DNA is TGTGCCAGCAGCTTAGGACAGTTAAGCTACGAGCAGTACGTC.

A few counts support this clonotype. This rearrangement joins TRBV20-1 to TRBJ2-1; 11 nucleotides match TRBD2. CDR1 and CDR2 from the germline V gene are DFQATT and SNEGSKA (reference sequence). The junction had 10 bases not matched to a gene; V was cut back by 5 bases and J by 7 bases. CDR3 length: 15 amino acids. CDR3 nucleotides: TGCAGTGCTTATTCTACTAGCGGGAGTCTGAATGAGCAGTTCTTC. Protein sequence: CSAYSTSGSLNEQFF.

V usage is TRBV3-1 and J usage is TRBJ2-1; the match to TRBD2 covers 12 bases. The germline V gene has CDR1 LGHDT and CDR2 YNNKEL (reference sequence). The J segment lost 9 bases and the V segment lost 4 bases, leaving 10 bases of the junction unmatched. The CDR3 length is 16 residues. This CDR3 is CASSPPASGRESEQFF. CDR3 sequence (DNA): TGTGCCAGCAGCCCGCCCGCTAGCGGGAGGGAGAGTGAGCAGTTCTTC.

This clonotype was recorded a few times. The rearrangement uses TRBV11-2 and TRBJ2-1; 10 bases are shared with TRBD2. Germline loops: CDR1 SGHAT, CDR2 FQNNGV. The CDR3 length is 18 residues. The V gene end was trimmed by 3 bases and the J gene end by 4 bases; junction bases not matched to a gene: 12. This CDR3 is CASSLGRALAGVYNEQFF. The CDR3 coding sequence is TGTGCCAGCAGCTTGGGGAGGGCCCTAGCGGGAGTTTACAATGAGCAGTTCTTC.

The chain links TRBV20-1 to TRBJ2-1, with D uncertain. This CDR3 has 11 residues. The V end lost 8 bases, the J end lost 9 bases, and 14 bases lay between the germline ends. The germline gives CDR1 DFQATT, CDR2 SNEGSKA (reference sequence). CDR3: CSRSRAGEQFF. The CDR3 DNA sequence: TGCAGTCGGTCTCGGGCTGGTGAGCAGTTCTTC.